The rows below give T cell receptor beta chains drawn from one sample of a study of PD-1 blockade in classical Hodgkin lymphoma. Assay: immunoSEQ multiplex PCR; the TCRdb copy retains only in-frame clones and omits some. The data show 22,000 or so clones, 77% seen once. The sequences come from peripheral blood mononuclear cells (PBMCs), collected before the second cycle of nivolumab. These receptors all stem from a human donor with classical Hodgkin lymphoma. The CDR3 runs from the conserved cysteine through the conserved F or W. Fields, in order: D gene, J gene, V gene, clone size, CDR3 protein, CDR3 DNA. D genes are given only for firm matches. The listing skips clone size in some rows; elsewhere it reads once, few, many or a size class.

TRBD2 | TRBJ2-1 | TRBV5-1 | NA | CASSFSGSSYNEQFF | TGCGCCAGCAGCTTTAGCGGGAGCTCCTACAATGAGCAGTTCTTC
NA | TRBJ1-1 | TRBV9 | NA | CASKLGESIF | TGTGCCAGCAAGTTGGGGGAGAGTATCTTT
TRBD1 | TRBJ2-7 | TRBV27 | NA | CASSLEGQGDEQYF | TGTGCCAGCAGTTTAGAGGGACAGGGGGACGAGCAGTACTTC
NA | TRBJ2-2 | TRBV11-3 | few | CASSLVRDQSGELFF | TGTGCCAGCAGCTTAGTCCGGGATCAGTCCGGGGAGCTGTTTTTT
NA | TRBJ1-2 | TRBV10-3 | NA | CAISGDRNGYTF | TGTGCCATCAGTGGGGACCGAAATGGCTACACCTTC
TRBD1 | TRBJ2-7 | TRBV9 | NA | CASSRTGFSYEQYF | TGTGCCAGCAGCCGGACAGGATTTTCCTACGAGCAGTACTTC
NA | TRBJ1-4 | TRBV18 | NA | CASSLIFDTNEKLFF | TGTGCCAGCTCGCTTATCTTCGACACAAATGAAAAACTGTTTTTT
NA | TRBJ1-3 | TRBV6-1 | NA | CASRPFSGNTIYF | TGTGCCAGCAGGCCGTTCTCTGGAAACACCATATATTTT
TRBD2 | TRBJ2-7 | TRBV11-2 | NA | CASSLSLASGAYEQYF | TGTGCCAGCAGCTTATCACTGGCTAGCGGGGCCTACGAGCAGTACTTC
TRBD2 | TRBJ2-2 | TRBV7-2 | NA | CASSFSGSNTGELFF | TGTGCCAGCAGCTTTAGCGGGAGTAACACCGGGGAGCTGTTTTTT
NA | TRBJ2-2 | TRBV19 | NA | CASSIISGELFF | TGTGCCAGTAGTATAATTTCTGGGGAGCTGTTTTTT
NA | TRBJ2-2 | TRBV20-1 | NA | CSARADGELFF | TGCAGTGCTAGGGCGGACGGGGAGCTGTTTTTT
NA | TRBJ2-5 | TRBV2 | once | CASHRRQETQYF | TGTGCAAGCCACAGGCGGCAAGAGACCCAGTACTTC
NA | TRBJ2-3 | TRBV6-5 | NA | CASRPKFGPTDTQYF | TGTGCCAGCCGCCCAAAGTTCGGTCCCACAGATACGCAGTATTTT
NA | TRBJ1-1 | TRBV7-2 | NA | CASSFWTVNTEAFF | TGTGCCAGCAGCTTTTGGACAGTGAACACTGAAGCTTTCTTT
NA | TRBJ2-4 | TRBV5-4 | NA | CASSSSGAKNIQYF | TGTGCCAGCAGCTCTTCAGGGGCCAAAAACATTCAGTACTTC
TRBD2 | TRBJ2-7 | TRBV13 | few | CASSLGGGVEQYF | TGTGCCAGCAGCTTAGGGGGAGGGGTCGAGCAGTACTTC
NA | TRBJ2-7 | TRBV4-2 | NA | CTSSLDTSSYEQYF | TGTACCAGCAGCCTGGACACCTCCTCCTACGAGCAGTACTTC
NA | TRBJ2-1 | TRBV5-4 | NA | CASSEGPGYGEQFF | TGTGCCAGCAGCGAGGGACCGGGTTACGGTGAGCAGTTCTTC
NA | TRBJ2-7 | TRBV27 | NA | CASSLLGGAATYEQYF | TGTGCCAGCAGTTTATTGGGCGGGGCGGCTACCTACGAGCAGTACTTC
NA | TRBJ2-2 | TRBV9 | NA | CASSVGVAGELFF | TGTGCCAGCAGCGTAGGAGTAGCCGGGGAGCTGTTTTTT
TRBD2 | TRBJ2-3 | TRBV19 | NA | CASSIQTTSGTTDTQYF | TGTGCCAGTAGTATTCAAACGACTAGCGGGACCACAGATACGCAGTATTTT
TRBD1 | TRBJ1-4 | TRBV19 | NA | CASRRNRGMGEKLFF | TGTGCCAGTCGAAGAAACAGGGGTATGGGTGAAAAACTGTTTTTT
NA | TRBJ1-5 | TRBV6-1 | NA | CASSEQLGNNQPQHF | TGTGCCAGCAGTGAACAGCTTGGGAACAATCAGCCCCAGCATTTT
NA | TRBJ2-7 | TRBV7-2 | NA | CASSLHHTAF | TGTGCCAGCAGCTTACACCATACGGCCTTC
NA | TRBJ2-2 | TRBV30 | NA | CACRASTGELFF | TGTGCCTGTCGGGCCTCCACCGGGGAGCTGTTTTTT
NA | TRBJ1-3 | TRBV7-9 | NA | CASSRTDSGNTIYF | TGTGCCAGCAGTCGGACGGATTCTGGAAACACCATATATTTT
NA | TRBJ1-2 | TRBV19 | NA | CASSIDRAVVNYGYTF | TGTGCCAGTAGTATAGACAGGGCGGTCGTCAACTATGGCTACACCTTC
NA | TRBJ2-2 | TRBV25-1 | NA | CASSEYGVGTGELFF | TGTGCCAGCAGTGAATATGGGGTCGGCACCGGGGAGCTGTTTTTT
TRBD2 | TRBJ2-7 | TRBV6-1 | NA | CASSGLRTSGGYEQYF | TGTGCCAGCAGTGGTCTCCGGACTAGCGGGGGCTACGAGCAGTACTTC
NA | TRBJ2-3 | TRBV2 | NA | CASNLASSTDTQYF | TGTGCCAGCAATTTAGCGAGTAGCACAGATACGCAGTATTTT
NA | TRBJ1-2 | TRBV25-1 | NA | CASKAGEFYGYTF | TGTGCCAGCAAGGCAGGGGAGTTCTATGGCTACACCTTC